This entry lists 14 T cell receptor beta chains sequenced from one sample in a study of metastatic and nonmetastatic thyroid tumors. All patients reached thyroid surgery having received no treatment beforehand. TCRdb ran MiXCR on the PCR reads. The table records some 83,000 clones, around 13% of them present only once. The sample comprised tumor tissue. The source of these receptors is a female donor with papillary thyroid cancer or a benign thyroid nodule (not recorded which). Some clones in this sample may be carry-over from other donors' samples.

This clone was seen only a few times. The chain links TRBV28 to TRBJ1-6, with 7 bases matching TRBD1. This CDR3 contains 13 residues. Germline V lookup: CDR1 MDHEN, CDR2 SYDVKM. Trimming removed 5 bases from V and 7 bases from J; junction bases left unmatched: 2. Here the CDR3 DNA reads TGTGCCAGCAGTCTGACAGGGAATTCACCCCTCCACTTT. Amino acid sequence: CASSLTGNSPLHF.

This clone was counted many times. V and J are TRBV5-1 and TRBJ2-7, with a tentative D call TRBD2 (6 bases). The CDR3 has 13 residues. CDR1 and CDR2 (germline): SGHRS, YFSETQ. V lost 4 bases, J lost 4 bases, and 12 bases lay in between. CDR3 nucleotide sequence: TGCGCCAGCAGCCCCCAAAGCGGGTACGAGCAGTACTTC. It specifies CASSPQSGYEQYF. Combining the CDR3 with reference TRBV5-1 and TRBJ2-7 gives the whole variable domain KAGVTQTPRYLIKTRGQQVTLSCSPISGHRSVSWYQQTPGQGLQFLFEYFSETQRNKGNFPGRFSGRQFSNSRSEMNVSTLELGDSALYLCASSPQSGYEQYFGPGTRLTVT.

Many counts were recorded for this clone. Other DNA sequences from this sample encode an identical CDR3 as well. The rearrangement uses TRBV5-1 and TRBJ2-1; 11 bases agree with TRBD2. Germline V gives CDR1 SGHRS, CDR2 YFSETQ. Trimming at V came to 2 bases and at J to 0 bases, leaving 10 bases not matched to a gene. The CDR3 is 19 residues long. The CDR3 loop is CASSLLGLAGLSSYNEQFF. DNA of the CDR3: TGCGCCAGCAGCTTACTAGGACTAGCGGGTCTTAGCTCCTACAATGAGCAGTTCTTC.

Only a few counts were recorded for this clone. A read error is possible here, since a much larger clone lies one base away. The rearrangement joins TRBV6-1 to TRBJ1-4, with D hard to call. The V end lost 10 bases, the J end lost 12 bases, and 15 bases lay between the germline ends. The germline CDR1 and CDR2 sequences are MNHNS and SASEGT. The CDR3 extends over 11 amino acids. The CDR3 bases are TGTGCCATCCTCAGTGGTGTGGAACTGTTTTTT. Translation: CAILSGVELFF.

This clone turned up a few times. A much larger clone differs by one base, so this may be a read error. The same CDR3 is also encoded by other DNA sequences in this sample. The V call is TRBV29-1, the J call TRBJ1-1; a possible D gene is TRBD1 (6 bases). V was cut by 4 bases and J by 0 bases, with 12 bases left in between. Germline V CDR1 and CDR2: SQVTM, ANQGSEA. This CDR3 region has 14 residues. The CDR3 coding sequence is TGCAGCGTTGTTGAGGGGGGGATGAACACTGAAGCTTTCTTT. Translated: CSVVEGGMNTEAFF.

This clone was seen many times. For the CDR3, the DNA is TGTGCCAGCAGTCATGTGAGAGGGGGTAATGAGCAGTTCTTC. This translates into CASSHVRGGNEQFF. This sequence joins TRBV6-2 or TRBV6-3 and TRBJ2-1, with D tentatively TRBD1 (6 bases). The germline V gene has CDR1 MNHEY and CDR2 SVGEGT. Trimming left V 5 bases short and J 7 bases short, with 15 bases between. The CDR3 is 14 amino acids.

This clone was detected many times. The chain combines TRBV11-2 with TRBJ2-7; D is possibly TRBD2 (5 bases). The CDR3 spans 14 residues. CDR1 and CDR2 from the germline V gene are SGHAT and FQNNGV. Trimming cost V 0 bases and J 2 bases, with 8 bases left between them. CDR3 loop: CASSLEGSTYEQYF. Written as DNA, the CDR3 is TGTGCCAGCAGCTTAGAGGGGAGTACCTACGAGCAGTACTTC.

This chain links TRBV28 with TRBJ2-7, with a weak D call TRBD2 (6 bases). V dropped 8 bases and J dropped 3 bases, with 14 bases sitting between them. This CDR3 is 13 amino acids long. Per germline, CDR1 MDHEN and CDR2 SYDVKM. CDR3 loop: CASLRGAHYEQYF. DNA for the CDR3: TGTGCCAGCCTACGCGGGGCCCACTACGAGCAGTACTTC.

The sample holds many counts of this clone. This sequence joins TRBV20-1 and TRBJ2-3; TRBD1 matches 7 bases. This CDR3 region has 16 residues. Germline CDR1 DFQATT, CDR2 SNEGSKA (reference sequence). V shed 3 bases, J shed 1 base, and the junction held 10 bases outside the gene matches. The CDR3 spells CSASTSRDSRTDTQYF. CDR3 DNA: TGCAGTGCTAGTACAAGCCGGGACAGTCGCACAGATACGCAGTATTTT.

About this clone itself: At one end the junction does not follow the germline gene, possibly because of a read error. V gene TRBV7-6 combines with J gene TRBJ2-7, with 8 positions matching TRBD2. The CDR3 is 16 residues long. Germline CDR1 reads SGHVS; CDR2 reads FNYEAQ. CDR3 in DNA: TGTGCCAGCAGCCCCCGGACTAGCTGGAGGGCCTACGAGCAGTATTTC. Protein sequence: CASSPRTSWRAYEQYF.

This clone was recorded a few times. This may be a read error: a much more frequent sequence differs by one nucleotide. The CDR3 here is CASSLLGGVLQQLF. The DNA for the CDR3 is TGTGCCAGCAGTTTATTAGGGGGGGTCCTCCAGCAGCTCTTC. The chain carries TRBV28 and TRBJ2-1; D is possibly TRBD2 (7 bases). CDR3 length: 14 amino acids. Germline-derived CDR1 and CDR2 are MDHEN and SYDVKM.

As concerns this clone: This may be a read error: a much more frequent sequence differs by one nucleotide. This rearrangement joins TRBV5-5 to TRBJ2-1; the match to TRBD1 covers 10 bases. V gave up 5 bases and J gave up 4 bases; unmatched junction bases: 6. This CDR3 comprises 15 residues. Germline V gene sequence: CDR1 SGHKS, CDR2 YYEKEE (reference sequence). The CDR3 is CASRAWTGGYNEQFF. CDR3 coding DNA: TGTGCCAGCAGGGCCTGGACAGGGGGATACAATGAGCAGTTCTTC. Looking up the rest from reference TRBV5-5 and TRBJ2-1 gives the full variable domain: DAGVTQSPTHLIKTRGQQVTLRCSPISGHKSVSWYQQVLGQGPQFIFQYYEKEERGRGNFPDRFSARQFPNYSSELNVNALLLGDSALYLCASRAWTGGYNEQFFGPGTRLTVL.

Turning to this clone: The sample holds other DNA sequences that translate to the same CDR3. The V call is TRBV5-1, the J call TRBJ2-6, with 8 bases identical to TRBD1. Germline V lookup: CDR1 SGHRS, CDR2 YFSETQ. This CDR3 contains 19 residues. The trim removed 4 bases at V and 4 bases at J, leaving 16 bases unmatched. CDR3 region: CASSTRSQGAGSGANVLTF. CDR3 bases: TGCGCCAGCAGCACACGGTCCCAGGGGGCCGGCTCCGGGGCCAACGTCCTGACTTTC.

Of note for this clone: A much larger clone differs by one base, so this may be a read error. The CDR3 region has the DNA TGCGCCAGCAGCTTGGACTTGGAGATGGAGACCCAGTACTTC. As protein: CASSLDLEMETQYF. The chain has TRBV5-1 and TRBJ2-5; D unclear. V lost 0 bases and J 5 bases, leaving 11 bases between the germline ends. The length of the CDR3 is 14 residues. Looked up from germline, CDR1 is SGHRS and CDR2 is YFSETQ.